This T cell receptor (beta chain) emerged from a study of blood T cell repertoires in COVID-19. Study-wide context: Specimens from acute and convalescent COVID-19 originated in the United States, Italy and Spain.

Original data processing: Quantification of nucleated cells was approximated via reference gene primer amplification. Using immunoSEQ multiplex PCR, the repertoire was profiled, and TCRdb retains in-frame clones only, with some absent. The D gene and trimming were derived from the DNA, and the V and J assignments and clone size from that table. The sample records some 170,000 clones, 75% to 90% being singletons. This CDR3 contains 20 residues. Germline assignment: CDR1 LGHDT and CDR2 YNNKEL (reference sequence). V dropped 0 bases and J dropped 0; count of bases not matched to a gene: 10. The sequence was obtained from a human donor in a cohort sampled during active COVID-19. The rearrangement uses TRBV3-1 (or the pseudogene TRBV3-2) and TRBJ2-3, with TRBD2 identical over 12 bases. Sequencing used peripheral blood. CDR3 bases: TGTGCCAGCAGCCAAGATAGGAGGCTAGCGGGAGGGCATAGCACAGATACGCAGTATTTT. Its protein is CASSQDRRLAGGHSTDTQYF.